The source of this T cell receptor (beta chain) is a study of blood T cell dynamics during melanoma immunotherapy. Across the study: Patients with metastatic melanoma got pembrolizumab or nivolumab-ipilimumab as first-line care.

This table comes from immunoSEQ multiplex PCR, and its TCRdb copy is limited to in-frame clones, with some not included. The table lists more than 11,000 clones, around 86% of them singletons. Findings and limits, study-wide: Unlike progressors, later disease-control patients had W3 repertoires gaining clonality or diversity.

V shed 2 bases, J shed 2 bases, and the junction held 5 bases outside the gene matches. The CDR3 covers 18 residues. Per the germline V gene, CDR1 is SNHLY and CDR2 is FYNNEI. Indicated time point: pre-treatment baseline. Samples come from before therapy and from week 3 after the first blockade cycle. Disease control meant complete response, partial response or stable disease at 12 weeks. The sample holds one count of this clone. What it recognizes is unknown. The rearrangement links TRBV2 to TRBJ2-6; TRBD2 matches 11 bases. Sequencing used blood, obtained from a patient treated with checkpoint blockade. The TCR originated in a human donor with melanoma. The CDR3 here is CASSERGLAVTGANVLTF. CDR3 sequence (DNA): TGTGCCAGCAGTGAACGGGGACTAGCGGTCACTGGGGCCAACGTCCTGACTTTC.